The T cell receptor beta chain under discussion was sequenced for a study of metastatic and nonmetastatic thyroid tumors. In the study overall: Across peripheral blood and tumor or nodule tissue samples taken from malignant and benign thyroid patients, the repertoires were compared with one another. Notes on the study in general: Reports indicated that malignant thyroid tumors showed significantly higher TCR beta diversity than benign nodules did, in blood and tumor.

This clone has at least ten counts. Its antigen is not identified. Germline-derived CDR1 and CDR2 are SGHRS and YFSETQ. Trimming cost V 2 bases and J 3 bases, with 11 bases left between them. The CDR3 spans 14 residues. The entire patient cohort was treatment-naive prior to thyroid surgery. TCRdb redid the clone calls on the PCR reads using MiXCR. This table has about 49,000 clones, around 4% appearing once. The sample taken for sequencing was blood. This sequence originates from a female donor with papillary thyroid cancer or a benign thyroid nodule (not recorded which). Some clones in this sample may be carry-over from other donors' samples. The chain joins TRBV5-1 to TRBJ2-5, with a tentative D call TRBD1 (6 bases). CDR3 sequence: CASSFQGSKETQYF. CDR3 DNA: TGCGCCAGCAGCTTCCAGGGGTCCAAAGAGACCCAGTACTTC.